This T cell receptor beta chain derives from a study of shared clonotypes between healthy human individuals. Donors had no recently reported acute infections or vaccinations and were HIV-negative. The method was immunoSEQ multiplex PCR; TCRdb's version includes in-frame clones alone and lacks a portion of them. The table includes about 2.4 million clones, under 95% detected once. This TCR derives from a man aged 18 to 29 in good health. Some clones in this sample may be carry-over from other donors' samples. Sequencing used naive CD4+ T cells from PBMCs. This sample's subset: CD45RA+ positively selected.

This chain's CDR3 is CASSQVGPLAGVQFF. The CDR3 coding sequence is TGTGCCAGCAGCCAAGTGGGCCCCTTGGCGGGAGTGCAGTTCTTC. This sequence joins TRBV14 and TRBJ2-1; 7 positions match TRBD2. J gave up 12 bases and V 1 base, and 12 bases lay outside the gene matches. Germline V lookup: CDR1 SGHDN, CDR2 FVKESK. The CDR3 totals 15 residues.